A selection of T cell receptor beta chains follows, all from one sample in a study of blood T cell repertoires in COVID-19. The method was immunoSEQ multiplex PCR; TCRdb's version includes in-frame clones alone and lacks a portion of them. The repertoire holds about 100,000 clones, just under 85% seen once, with about an eighth in the top ten. Input material: peripheral blood. The origin of the receptors is a man over 45 with active or convalescent COVID-19. Each CDR3 is given with its conserved first and last residue. The D gene is left open where the match is weak. Rows give clone size only sometimes, using once, few, many, or a class for an expanded clone.

CDR3nt: TGTGCCAGCAGTTACTCTGCAGGGGACAATGAGCAGTTCTTC
CDR3aa: CASSYSAGDNEQFF
abundance: -
j_gene: TRBJ2-1
v_gene: TRBV6-2/TRBV6-3
d_gene: -

CDR3nt: TGTGCCACCAGCAGAATAGCGGGAAGCTCCTACAATGAGCAGTTCTTC
CDR3aa: CATSRIAGSSYNEQFF
abundance: -
j_gene: TRBJ2-1
v_gene: TRBV15
d_gene: TRBD2

CDR3nt: TGTGCCAGCAGCTCTCACCCCTCCACCGGGACCCTCCACTTT
CDR3aa: CASSSHPSTGTLHF
abundance: once
j_gene: TRBJ1-6
v_gene: TRBV5-4
d_gene: -

CDR3nt: TGTGCCAGCAGCGTATCATCCGGGAGTTACGAGCAGTACTTC
CDR3aa: CASSVSSGSYEQYF
abundance: -
j_gene: TRBJ2-7
v_gene: TRBV9
d_gene: -

CDR3nt: TGCGCCAGCAGCGAGGGACAGGTCTATGGCTACACCTTC
CDR3aa: CASSEGQVYGYTF
abundance: -
j_gene: TRBJ1-2
v_gene: TRBV5-1
d_gene: TRBD1

CDR3nt: TGTGCCAGCAGCTTGGGGGGATCGGGAAATGAGCAGTTCTTC
CDR3aa: CASSLGGSGNEQFF
abundance: -
j_gene: TRBJ2-1
v_gene: TRBV5-4
d_gene: -

CDR3nt: TGTGCCACCAAGCAGGGGGACAATGAGCAGTTCTTC
CDR3aa: CATKQGDNEQFF
abundance: once
j_gene: TRBJ2-1
v_gene: TRBV24-1
d_gene: TRBD1

CDR3nt: TGCAGCGTTGTTGGGACAGCAGAGACCCAGTACTTC
CDR3aa: CSVVGTAETQYF
abundance: -
j_gene: TRBJ2-5
v_gene: TRBV29-1
d_gene: TRBD1

CDR3nt: TGTGCCAGCAGCTTAGATCCGGTATCAACTAATGAAAAACTGTTTTTT
CDR3aa: CASSLDPVSTNEKLFF
abundance: once
j_gene: TRBJ1-4
v_gene: TRBV11-2
d_gene: -

CDR3nt: TGTGCCAGCTCACCAAGATACGCCGGGACAGGGGGGGAGACCCAGTACTTC
CDR3aa: CASSPRYAGTGGETQYF
abundance: -
j_gene: TRBJ2-5
v_gene: TRBV18
d_gene: TRBD1

CDR3nt: TGCGCCAGCAGCGAGACACACCGTCTCGCCGAGCAGTACTTC
CDR3aa: CASSETHRLAEQYF
abundance: -
j_gene: TRBJ2-7
v_gene: TRBV10-2
d_gene: -

CDR3nt: TGTGCCAGCAGCCTATGGACAGGGGGCAACACCGGGGAGCTGTTTTTT
CDR3aa: CASSLWTGGNTGELFF
abundance: once
j_gene: TRBJ2-2
v_gene: TRBV7-9
d_gene: TRBD1

CDR3nt: TGTGCCAGCAGTTTACTGGGACTTACGAACACCGGGGAGCTGTTTTTT
CDR3aa: CASSLLGLTNTGELFF
abundance: -
j_gene: TRBJ2-2
v_gene: TRBV27
d_gene: -

CDR3nt: TGCGCCAGCAGCCCCGCCTTATCTAGCGGCCCCACAGATACGCAGTATTTT
CDR3aa: CASSPALSSGPTDTQYF
abundance: -
j_gene: TRBJ2-3
v_gene: TRBV5-1
d_gene: TRBD2

CDR3nt: TGTGCCAGCAGGGGAGCAGGACAGGGATTTAACTATGGCTACACCTTC
CDR3aa: CASRGAGQGFNYGYTF
abundance: -
j_gene: TRBJ1-2
v_gene: TRBV9
d_gene: TRBD1

CDR3nt: TGTGCCAGCAGACAAGCTAGCTCCTATAATTCACCCCTCCACTTT
CDR3aa: CASRQASSYNSPLHF
abundance: -
j_gene: TRBJ1-6
v_gene: TRBV27
d_gene: -

CDR3nt: TGTGCCAGTAGTAGCGGACTAGCCTCCTACGAGCAGTACTTC
CDR3aa: CASSSGLASYEQYF
abundance: -
j_gene: TRBJ2-7
v_gene: TRBV19
d_gene: TRBD2

CDR3nt: TGTGCCAGCAGTGTTAACCGGGACAACTATAGCAATCAGCCCCAGCATTTT
CDR3aa: CASSVNRDNYSNQPQHF
abundance: -
j_gene: TRBJ1-5
v_gene: TRBV19
d_gene: -

CDR3nt: TGTGCCAGCTCACCTATGACAGACTATGGCTACACCTTC
CDR3aa: CASSPMTDYGYTF
abundance: -
j_gene: TRBJ1-2
v_gene: TRBV18
d_gene: -

CDR3nt: TGCGCCAGCAGCCAGGACCCGGGACTTCAAGAGACCCAGTACTTC
CDR3aa: CASSQDPGLQETQYF
abundance: once
j_gene: TRBJ2-5
v_gene: TRBV4-1
d_gene: -

CDR3nt: TGCGCCAGCAGCAAAGGACAGGATGAGTTAGCTTTCTTT
CDR3aa: CASSKGQDELAFF
abundance: -
j_gene: TRBJ1-1
v_gene: TRBV5-1
d_gene: TRBD1

CDR3nt: TGCGCCAGCAGCTCCGGGGTCGACACCGGGGAGCTGTTTTTT
CDR3aa: CASSSGVDTGELFF
abundance: -
j_gene: TRBJ2-2
v_gene: TRBV5-1
d_gene: -